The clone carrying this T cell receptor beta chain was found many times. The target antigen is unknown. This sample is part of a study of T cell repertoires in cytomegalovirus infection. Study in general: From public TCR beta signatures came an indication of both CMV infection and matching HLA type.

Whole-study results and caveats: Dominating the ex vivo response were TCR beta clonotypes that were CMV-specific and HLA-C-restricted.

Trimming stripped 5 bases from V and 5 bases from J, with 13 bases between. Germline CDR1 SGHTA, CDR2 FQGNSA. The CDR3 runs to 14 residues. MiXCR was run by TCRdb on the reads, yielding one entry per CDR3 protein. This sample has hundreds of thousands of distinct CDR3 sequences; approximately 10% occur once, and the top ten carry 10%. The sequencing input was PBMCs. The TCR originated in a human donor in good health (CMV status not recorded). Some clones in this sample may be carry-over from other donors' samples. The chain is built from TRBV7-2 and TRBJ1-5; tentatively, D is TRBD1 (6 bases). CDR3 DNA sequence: TGTGCCAGCAGCAACCGAGGGGGGGATCAGCCCCAGCATTTT. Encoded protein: CASSNRGGDQPQHF.